This TCR beta chain was recorded in a study of T cell repertoires in cytomegalovirus infection. One entry per CDR3 protein, called by TCRdb with MiXCR from the reads. The repertoire includes around 900,000 distinct CDR3 sequences, under 40% of them detected once, and over 10% sits in the top ten. As to this clonotype: As yet, its antigen is unknown.

CDR3 length: 19 residues. V was clipped by 0 bases and J by 0 bases; unmatched bases: 12. CDR1 MNHNY and CDR2 SVGAGI come from the germline V gene (reference sequence). The sequence came from a human donor in good health (CMV status not recorded). Some clones in this sample may be carry-over from other donors' samples. Here the sequenced sample was cultured CD8+ T cells from PBMCs, taken from culture after CMV antigen stimulation. The chain employs TRBV6-6 and TRBJ1-2; 8 bases map to TRBD1. The CDR3 spells CASSYSNLGQGPSNYGYTF. The CDR3 DNA is TGTGCCAGCAGTTACTCGAACCTTGGACAGGGACCCTCTAACTATGGCTACACCTTC.